This TCR beta chain comes out of a study of blood T cell repertoires in COVID-19. The wider study: Some COVID-19 samples were acute and others convalescent; all came from the United States, Italy and Spain.

Sequencing was performed with immunoSEQ multiplex PCR; in TCRdb, only in-frame clones are kept and a portion is missing. The data show over 250,000 clones, just under 90% seen once. This CDR3 spans 14 amino acids. CDR1 is WNHNN and CDR2 is SYGVQD in the germline V gene (reference sequence). The trim removed 4 bases at V and 12 bases at J, leaving 14 bases unmatched. Participant ages covered roughly 18 to 89 years across approximately 25 US areas. Clinical history as reported by participants underpinned cohort assignment. Each recovered donor of Cohort 3 presented with two negative PCRs, clearance, or symptom resolution.

The rearrangement joins TRBV10-1 to TRBJ1-2; TRBD1 agrees at 7 bases. This clonotype was sampled from a woman aged 55-70 years who had recovered from COVID-19. What was sequenced was PBMCs or T cells enriched from blood (not recorded which). The CDR3 DNA reads TGCGCCAGCAGTGTGTTCGGTGCAGGGGGTGTAGACACCTTC. Its protein product is CASSVFGAGGVDTF.